The 16 T cell receptor beta chains reported below all come from one sample, sequenced in a study of blood T cell repertoires in COVID-19. Measured with immunoSEQ multiplex PCR; TCRdb has only the in-frame clones, and not every one. The sample has under 300,000 clones, around four fifths seen once. Sequencing was performed on peripheral blood. The origin of the receptors is an elderly man with acute or convalescent COVID-19.

This chain uses TRBV6-1 with TRBJ2-2, with 11 bases lining up with TRBD2. The J segment lost 2 bases and the V segment lost 0 bases, leaving 23 bases of the junction unmatched. CDR1 is MNHNS and CDR2 is SASEGT in the germline V gene. CDR3 size: 24 residues. The CDR3 reads CASSEAWGQGELAGAKLNTGELFF. The CDR3 DNA sequence: TGTGCCAGCAGTGAAGCCTGGGGACAGGGCGAACTAGCGGGGGCCAAACTTAACACCGGGGAGCTGTTTTTT.

The V and J genes are TRBV29-1 and TRBJ2-7, with 10 bases fitting TRBD2. Germline CDR1 reads SQVTM; CDR2 reads ANQGSEA. This CDR3 comprises 15 residues. V trimming: 6 bases; J trimming: 6 bases; junction bases outside the gene matches: 14. The CDR3: CSVGSSGSSRGEQYF. CDR3 nucleotides: TGCAGCGTCGGATCTAGCGGGAGCAGCCGGGGCGAGCAGTACTTC.

The chain links TRBV9 to TRBJ1-4, with D possibly matching TRBD1 (5 bases). The CDR3 runs 16 residues. Germline V lookup: CDR1 SGDLS, CDR2 YYNGEE. Trimming took off 0 bases at V and 1 base at J, with 10 bases between the two ends. The CDR3 DNA reads as TGTGCCAGCAGCGTAGACTCCGGGGGAACTAATGAAAAACTGTTTTTT. Its protein product is CASSVDSGGTNEKLFF.

This rearrangement joins TRBV5-1 to TRBJ2-7, with 7 positions matching TRBD1. Germline CDR1 SGHRS, CDR2 YFSETQ. The CDR3 sequence is 14 residues long. The ends lost 3 bases at V and 3 bases at J; junction bases unmatched: 6. The CDR3 spells CASSSSGQYYEQYF. In DNA, the CDR3 is TGCGCCAGCAGCTCATCGGGACAGTACTACGAGCAGTACTTC.

V usage is TRBV9 and J usage is TRBJ1-5, with unresolved D. The CDR3 covers 15 residues. The germline gives CDR1 SGDLS, CDR2 YYNGEE. Trimming removed 1 base at V and 3 bases at J, with 11 bases between. The CDR3: CASSVSSTLNQPQHF. CDR3 sequence (DNA): TGTGCCAGCAGCGTAAGTTCTACCCTCAATCAGCCCCAGCATTTT.

The chain employs TRBV2 and TRBJ2-3, with 8 bases matching TRBD2. The ends lost 4 bases at V and 4 bases at J; junction bases unmatched: 4. Germline CDR1 reads SNHLY; CDR2 reads FYNNEI. The CDR3 has 14 amino acids. CDR3 sequence (DNA): TGTGCCAGCAGTGTTCGACTAGCGCCAGATACGCAGTATTTT. It encodes CASSVRLAPDTQYF. Looking up the rest from reference TRBV2 and TRBJ2-3 gives the full variable domain: EPEVTQTPSHQVTQMGQEVILRCVPISNHLYFYWYRQILGQKVEFLVSFYNNEISEKSEIFDDQFSVERPDGSNFTLKIRSTKLEDSAMYFCASSVRLAPDTQYFGPGTRLTVL.

The rearrangement joins TRBV29-1 to TRBJ2-5, with TRBD2 as a possible D gene (5 bases). V shed 6 bases and J shed 2 bases, with 13 bases lying between them. The CDR3 is 13 amino acids. The germline V gene encodes CDR1 SQVTM and CDR2 ANQGSEA. CDR3: CSVGGTGQETQYF. The DNA of the CDR3 is TGCAGCGTCGGCGGAACGGGACAAGAGACCCAGTACTTC.

J is TRBJ2-1 and V is TRBV28, with 8 bases matching TRBD2. Germline CDR1 is MDHEN and CDR2 is SYDVKM. The CDR3 has 16 residues. V gave up 8 bases and J gave up 7 bases; unmatched junction bases: 16. The CDR3 sequence is CASASAGVPLGNEQFF. Written as DNA, the CDR3 is TGTGCCAGCGCCTCAGCGGGAGTCCCCTTAGGGAATGAGCAGTTCTTC.

The V and J genes are TRBV28 and TRBJ2-7, with D possibly TRBD1 on 6 matching bases. Trimming shortened V by 7 bases and J by 2 bases, and 15 bases separated the two germline ends. CDR3 length equals 14 residues. Germline assignment: CDR1 MDHEN and CDR2 SYDVKM. The CDR3 reads CASIPGGGAYEQYF. In nucleotides, the CDR3 is TGTGCCAGCATCCCTGGGGGCGGAGCCTACGAGCAGTACTTC. Full variable domain (missing parts from reference TRBV28 and TRBJ2-7): DVKVTQSSRYLVKRTGEKVFLECVQDMDHENMFWYRQDPGLGLRLIYFSYDVKMKEKGDIPEGYSVSREKKERFSLILESASTNQTSMYLCASIPGGGAYEQYFGPGTRLTVT.

V and J are TRBV18 and TRBJ1-1; D might be TRBD1 (5 bases). This CDR3 contains 13 residues. CDR1 and CDR2 (germline): KGHSH, LQKENI. V was pared by 3 bases and J by 10 bases, with 15 bases between. CDR3: CASSPEGRTGAFF. DNA of the CDR3: TGTGCCAGCTCACCGGAGGGGAGGACCGGAGCTTTCTTT.

The chain is built from TRBV11-2 and TRBJ1-5, with TRBD1 as a possible D gene (5 bases). Trimming cost V 5 bases and J 3 bases, with 14 bases left between them. The CDR3 length is 15 residues. CDR1 is SGHAT, CDR2 FQNNGV, per germline. This chain's CDR3 is CASSPLDSFNQPQHF. DNA for the CDR3: TGTGCCAGCAGCCCGTTAGACAGTTTCAATCAGCCCCAGCATTTT.

The chain recombines TRBV5-1 with TRBJ1-2; maybe TRBD1 (6 bases). V lost 1 base and J 4 bases, leaving 11 bases between the germline ends. The CDR3 loop spans 14 amino acids. The V gene's germline CDR1 is SGHRS and CDR2 YFSETQ. This chain's CDR3 is CASSLPGVVYGYTF. The CDR3 DNA is TGCGCCAGCAGCTTGCCAGGGGTAGTCTATGGCTACACCTTC.

This clone was found a few times. This chain links TRBV4-1 with TRBJ2-2; D ambiguous. CDR3 length: 14 amino acids. Germline V gene lookup returns CDR1 MGHRA and CDR2 YSYEKL. V was cut by 3 bases and J by 1 base, with 6 bases left in between. The CDR3 DNA is TGCGCCAGCAGCCAGTACAGGAACACCGGGGAGCTGTTTTTT. It specifies CASSQYRNTGELFF.

This chain links TRBV12-3 or TRBV12-4 with TRBJ2-5; D unresolved. The CDR3 has 13 residues. V dropped 8 bases and J dropped 5 bases, with 15 bases sitting between them. This CDR3 is CASLTQPGETQYF. The CDR3 nucleotides are TGTGCCAGCCTGACCCAACCCGGGGAGACCCAGTACTTC.

The chain recombines TRBV24-1 with TRBJ2-1; the D gene is possibly TRBD1 (6 bases). V was clipped by 3 bases and J by 0 bases, with 14 bases between them. Germline CDR1 KGHDR, CDR2 SFDVKD. There are 17 residues in the CDR3. The DNA for the CDR3 is TGTGCCACCAGTGATGGGGGCTACAGCAGCTCCTACAATGAGCAGTTCTTC. This sequence encodes CATSDGGYSSSYNEQFF.

The CDR3, as DNA: TGCGCCAGCAGCTGGACAGGGGTAAATGGCTACACCTTC. Translation gives CASSWTGVNGYTF. This chain connects TRBV5-1 to TRBJ1-2; 9 nucleotides line up with TRBD1. V gave up 3 bases and J gave up 6 bases; unmatched junction bases: 3. The CDR3 is made up of 13 amino acids. Germline lookup yields CDR1 SGHRS and CDR2 YFSETQ.